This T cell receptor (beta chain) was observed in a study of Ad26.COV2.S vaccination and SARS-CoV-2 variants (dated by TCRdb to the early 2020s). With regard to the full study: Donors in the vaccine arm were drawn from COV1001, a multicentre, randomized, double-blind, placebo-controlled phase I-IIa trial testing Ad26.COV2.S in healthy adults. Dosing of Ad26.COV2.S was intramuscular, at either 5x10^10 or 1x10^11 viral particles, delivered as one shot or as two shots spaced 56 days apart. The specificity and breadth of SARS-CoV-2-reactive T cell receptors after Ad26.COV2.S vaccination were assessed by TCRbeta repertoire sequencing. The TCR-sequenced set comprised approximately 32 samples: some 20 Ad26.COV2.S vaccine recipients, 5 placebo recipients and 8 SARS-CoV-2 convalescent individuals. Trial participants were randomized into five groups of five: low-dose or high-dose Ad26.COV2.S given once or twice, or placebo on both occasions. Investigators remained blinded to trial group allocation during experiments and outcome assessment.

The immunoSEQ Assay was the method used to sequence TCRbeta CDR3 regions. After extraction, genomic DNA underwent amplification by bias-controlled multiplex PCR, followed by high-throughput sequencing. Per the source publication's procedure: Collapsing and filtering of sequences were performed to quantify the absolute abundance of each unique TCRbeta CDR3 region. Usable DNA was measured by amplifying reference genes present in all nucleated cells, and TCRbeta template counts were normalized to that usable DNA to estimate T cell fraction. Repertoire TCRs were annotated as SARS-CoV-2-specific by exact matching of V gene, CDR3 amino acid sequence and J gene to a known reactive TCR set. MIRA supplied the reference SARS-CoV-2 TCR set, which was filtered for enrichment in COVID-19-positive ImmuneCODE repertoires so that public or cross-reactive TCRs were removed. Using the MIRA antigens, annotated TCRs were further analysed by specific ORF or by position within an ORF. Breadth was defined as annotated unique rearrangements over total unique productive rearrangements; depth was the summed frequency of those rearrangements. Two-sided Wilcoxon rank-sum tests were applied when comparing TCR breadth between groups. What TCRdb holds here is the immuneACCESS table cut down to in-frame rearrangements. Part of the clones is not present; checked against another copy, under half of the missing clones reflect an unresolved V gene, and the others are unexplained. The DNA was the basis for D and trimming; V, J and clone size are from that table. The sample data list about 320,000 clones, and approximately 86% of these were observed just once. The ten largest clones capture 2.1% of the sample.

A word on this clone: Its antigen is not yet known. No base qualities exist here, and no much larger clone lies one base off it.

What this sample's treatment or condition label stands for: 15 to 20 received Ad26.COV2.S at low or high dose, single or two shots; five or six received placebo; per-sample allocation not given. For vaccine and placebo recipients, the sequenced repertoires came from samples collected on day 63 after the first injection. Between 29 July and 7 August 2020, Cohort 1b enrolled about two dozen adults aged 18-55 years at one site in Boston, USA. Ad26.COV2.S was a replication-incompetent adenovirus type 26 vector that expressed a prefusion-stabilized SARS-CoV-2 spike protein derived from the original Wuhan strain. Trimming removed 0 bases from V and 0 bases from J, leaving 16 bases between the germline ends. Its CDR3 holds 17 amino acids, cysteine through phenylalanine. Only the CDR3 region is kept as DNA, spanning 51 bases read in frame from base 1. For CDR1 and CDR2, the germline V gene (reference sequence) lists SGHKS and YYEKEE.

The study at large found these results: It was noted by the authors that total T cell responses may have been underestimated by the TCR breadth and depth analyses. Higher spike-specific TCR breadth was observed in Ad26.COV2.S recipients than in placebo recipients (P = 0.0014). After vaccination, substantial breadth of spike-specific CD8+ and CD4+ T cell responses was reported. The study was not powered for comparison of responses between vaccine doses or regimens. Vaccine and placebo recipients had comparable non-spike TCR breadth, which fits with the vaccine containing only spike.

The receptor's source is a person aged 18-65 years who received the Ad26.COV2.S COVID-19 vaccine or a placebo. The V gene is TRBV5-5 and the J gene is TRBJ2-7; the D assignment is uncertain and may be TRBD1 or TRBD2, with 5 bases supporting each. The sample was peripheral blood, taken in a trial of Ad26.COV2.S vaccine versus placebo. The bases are TGTGCCAGCAGCTTGGCGGGGCCCCAATCAAGCTCCTACGAGCAGTACTTC. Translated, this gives CASSLAGPQSSSYEQYF.